What follows are 7 T cell receptor beta chains derived from one specimen sequenced in a study of T cells in women clearing cervical HPV infection. Generated by immunoSEQ multiplex PCR, the TCRdb table keeps only in-frame clones and is missing some. The sample has about 25,000 clones. The specimen was blood buffy coat. The receptors stem from a woman between 18 and 69 years old with a cervical HPV16 infection that either progressed to CIN3+ or cleared (not recorded which).

Here the CDR3 reads CSASTGTGGYTF. Incomplete CDR3 DNA: TGCAGCGCCTCCACAGGGACCGGGGGC. The chain couples TRBV29-1 to TRBJ1-2; D perhaps matches TRBD1 (6 bases). The read is 3 residues too short to cover the CDR3 end, so that end is filled in from the germline J gene. The germline gives CDR1 SQVTM, CDR2 ANQGSEA. This CDR3 region has 12 residues. Looking up the rest from reference TRBV29-1 and TRBJ1-2 gives the full variable domain: SAVISQKPSRDICQRGTSLTIQCQVDSQVTMMFWYRQQPGQSLTLIATANQGSEATYESGFVIDKFPISRPNLTFSTLTVSNMSPEDSSIYLCSASTGTGGYTFGSGTRLTVV.

Concerning this clone itself: Coverage ceases 3 residues before the CDR3 finishes, and the germline J gene fills in the end. The same CDR3 can be traced to other DNA sequences in this sample. This chain links TRBV6-2 or TRBV6-3 with TRBJ1-2; D perhaps matches TRBD1 (5 bases). Looked up from germline, CDR1 is MNHEY and CDR2 is SVGEGT. The CDR3 length is 15 residues. The CDR3 is CASSYEQSGIRGYTF. CDR3 DNA, as far as it was read: TGTGCCAGCAGTTACGAGCAGTCAGGGATCCGTGGT.

Concerning this clone: Read sequence stops 3 residues before the CDR3 end, and the germline J gene provides the missing end. This chain uses TRBV2 with TRBJ2-3; TRBD2 agrees at 9 bases. This CDR3 contains 15 residues. Germline CDR1 reads SNHLY; CDR2 reads FYNNEI. Trimming removed 5 bases from V and 2 bases from J; junction bases left unmatched: 5. The CDR3 DNA, read in part, is TGTGCCAGCAGTTTAGCGGGGGAGTTCACAGATACG. Its protein is CASSLAGEFTDT. The CDR3 in its entirety is CASSLAGEFTDTQYF.

On this clone: The observed sequence ends 3 residues before the CDR3 terminus, with the missing tail filled in from the germline J gene. The chain links TRBV10-1 to TRBJ2-7, with a weak D call TRBD2 (5 bases). The CDR3 sequence is 13 residues long. Trimming stripped 4 bases from V and 3 bases from J, with 10 bases between. CDR1 is WNHNN and CDR2 is SYGVQD in the germline V gene (reference sequence). CDR3 in amino acids: CASSGDGDYEQYF. The DNA read from the CDR3 is TGCGCCAGCAGTGGCGACGGGGACTACGAG.

By frequency, this clone registers medium-sized. From the germline J gene comes the end of the CDR3, since the read stops 3 residues before it. The chain couples TRBV7-3 to TRBJ2-6; D perhaps matches TRBD1 (6 bases). With 5 bases removed from V and 2 bases from J, the gap between germline ends came to 13 bases. Germline values: CDR1 SGHTA, CDR2 FQGTGA. The CDR3 contains 16 residues. The CDR3 loop is CASSASRGPGANVLTF. The CDR3 bases that were read are TGTGCCAGCAGCGCCTCCAGGGGACCTGGGGCCAACGTC.

As for this clone: The CDR3 end is not reached by the read, which stops 3 residues before it; the germline J gene fills it in. V and J are TRBV6-1 and TRBJ2-2; 7 bases align to TRBD1. This CDR3 has 15 residues. Germline assignment: CDR1 MNHNS and CDR2 SASEGT. The DNA read from the CDR3 is TGTGCCAGCAGTGAAGCCGGGACAGATAATGAAAAG. It is translated as CASSEAGTDNEK. The full-length CDR3 reads as CASSEAGTDNEKLFF.

About this clone itself: The read halts 3 residues ahead of the CDR3 end, with the missing end drawn from the germline J gene. The genes are TRBV18 and TRBJ2-3; tentatively, D is TRBD2 (5 bases). Germline lookup yields CDR1 KGHSH and CDR2 LQKENI. The CDR3 length is 16 residues. The V end lost 6 bases, the J end lost 0 bases, and 16 bases lay between the germline ends. The CDR3 region is CASSPLLVPSTDTQYF. The sequenced CDR3 bases are TGTGCCAGCTCGCCTTTACTAGTTCCCAGCACAGATACG. The full variable domain, with the rest looked up from reference TRBV18 and TRBJ2-3, is NAGVMQNPRHLVRRRGQEARLRCSPMKGHSHVYWYRQLPEEGLKFMVYLQKENIIDESGMPKERFSAEFPKEGPSILRIQQVVRGDSAAYFCASSPLLVPSTDTQYFGPGTRLTVL.